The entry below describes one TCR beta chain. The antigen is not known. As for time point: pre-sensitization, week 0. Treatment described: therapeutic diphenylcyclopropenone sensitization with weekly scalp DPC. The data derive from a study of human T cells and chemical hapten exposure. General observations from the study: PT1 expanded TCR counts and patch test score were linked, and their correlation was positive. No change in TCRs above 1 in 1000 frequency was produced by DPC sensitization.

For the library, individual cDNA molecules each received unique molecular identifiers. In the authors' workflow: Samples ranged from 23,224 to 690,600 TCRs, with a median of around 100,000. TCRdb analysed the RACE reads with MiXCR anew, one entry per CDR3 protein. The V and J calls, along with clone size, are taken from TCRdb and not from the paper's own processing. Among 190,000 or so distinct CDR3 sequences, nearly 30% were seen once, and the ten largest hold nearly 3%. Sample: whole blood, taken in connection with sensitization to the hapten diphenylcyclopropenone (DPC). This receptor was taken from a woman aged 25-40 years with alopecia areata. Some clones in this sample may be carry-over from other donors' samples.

CDR3 in DNA: TGTGCCAGCAGCTTTAACAGTGGGCAAGAGACCCAGTACTTC. Its protein product is CASSFNSGQETQYF. The V call is TRBV7-2, the J call TRBJ2-5; no clear D gene. CDR3 length equals 14 residues. With 3 bases removed from V and 2 bases from J, the gap between germline ends came to 10 bases. Germline assignment: CDR1 SGHTA and CDR2 FQGNSA.